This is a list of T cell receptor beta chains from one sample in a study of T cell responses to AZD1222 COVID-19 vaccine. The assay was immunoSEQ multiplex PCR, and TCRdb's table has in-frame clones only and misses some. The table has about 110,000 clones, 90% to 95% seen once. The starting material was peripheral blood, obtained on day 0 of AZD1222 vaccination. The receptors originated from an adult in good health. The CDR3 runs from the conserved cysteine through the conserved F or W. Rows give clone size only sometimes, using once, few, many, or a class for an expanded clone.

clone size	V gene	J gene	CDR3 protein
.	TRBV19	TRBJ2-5	CASSPPGIGETQYF
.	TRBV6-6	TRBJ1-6	CASNPGQDSYNSPLHF
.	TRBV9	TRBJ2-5	CASSEAGGPSGETQYF
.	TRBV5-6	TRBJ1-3	CASKGSGTGRGNTIYF
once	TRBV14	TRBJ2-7	CASSRRQGASGPSSYEQYF
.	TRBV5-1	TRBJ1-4	CASSSETDHNEKLFF
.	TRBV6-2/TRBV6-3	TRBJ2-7	CASSYYLRTANSYEQYF
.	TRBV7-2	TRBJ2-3	CASSLVAGDTDTQYF
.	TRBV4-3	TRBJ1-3	CASSQLLSGSGNTIYF
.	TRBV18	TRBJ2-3	CASSPSDTQYF
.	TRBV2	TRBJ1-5	CASRTGFSNQPQHF
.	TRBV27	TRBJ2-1	CASSLPPEQGRLFF
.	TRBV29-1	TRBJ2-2	CSLDRGGSGGELFF
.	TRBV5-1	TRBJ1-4	CASSFGQGSEKLFF
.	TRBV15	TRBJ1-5	CATSRVGRGGTSNQPQHF
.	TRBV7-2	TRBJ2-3	CASSPLVGSSTDTQYF
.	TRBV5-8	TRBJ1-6	CASSLVGKRASPLHF
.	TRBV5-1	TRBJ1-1	CASSFSSLKNTEAFF
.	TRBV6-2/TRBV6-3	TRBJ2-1	CASSYSPDRGNEQFF
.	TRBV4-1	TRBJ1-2	CASSQEGAGVNYGYTF
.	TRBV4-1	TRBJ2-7	CASSQRTESSYEQYF
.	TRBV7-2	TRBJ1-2	CASSSGPIYGYTF
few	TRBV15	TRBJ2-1	CATSRRDRDVNEQFF
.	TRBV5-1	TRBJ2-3	CASSATGTRTDTQYF
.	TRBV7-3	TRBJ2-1	CASSPVSGSSYNEQFF
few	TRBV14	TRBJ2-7	CASSQLTGTGVKQYF
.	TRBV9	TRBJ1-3	CASSVATGQSPTIYF
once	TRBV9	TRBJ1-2	CASSVYGNGYGYTF
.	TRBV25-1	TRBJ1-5	CASSERDNQPQHF
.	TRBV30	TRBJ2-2	CAWSKRGSNTGELFF
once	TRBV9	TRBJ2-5	CASSPRTGRQETQYF
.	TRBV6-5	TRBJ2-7	CASSYRGTGSYEQYF
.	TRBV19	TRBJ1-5	CASSVPQGPAGGNQPQHF
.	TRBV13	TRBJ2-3	CASSLGRSRVRTDTQYF
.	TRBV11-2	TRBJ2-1	CASSRPLAYNEQFF
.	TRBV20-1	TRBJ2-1	CSASTGRGGFEQFF
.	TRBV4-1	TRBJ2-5	CASSQDRQRKETQYF
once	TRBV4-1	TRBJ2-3	CASSQETSGGNRGDTQYF
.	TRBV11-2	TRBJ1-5	CASSLSAGGQPQHF
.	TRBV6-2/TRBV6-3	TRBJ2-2	CASSRDPTRGGELFF